The 18 T cell receptor beta chains listed next were all sequenced from one sample in a study of blood T cell repertoires in COVID-19. Data came from immunoSEQ multiplex PCR; TCRdb stores just in-frame clones and leaves some out. This repertoire shows more than 35,000 clones, about four fifths found once; its top ten account for 30% to 40%. Sequenced: peripheral blood. These receptors were collected from a man older than 75 with active or convalescent COVID-19.

CDR3 protein: CASSWTGKATDTQYF. CDR3 sequence (DNA): TGTGCCAGCAGTTGGACAGGAAAAGCCACAGATACGCAGTATTTT. The rearrangement links TRBV6-6 to TRBJ2-3; 7 nucleotides agree with TRBD1. The V gene end was trimmed by 4 bases and the J gene end by 2 bases; junction bases not matched to a gene: 6. Per germline, CDR1 MNHNY and CDR2 SVGAGI (reference sequence). The CDR3 totals 15 residues.

V is TRBV9 and J is TRBJ2-7; the match to TRBD1 covers 9 bases. Germline CDR1 reads SGDLS; CDR2 reads YYNGEE. The CDR3 has 16 amino acids. Trimming at V came to 3 bases and at J to 6 bases, leaving 13 bases not matched to a gene. The CDR3 DNA reads TGTGCCAGCAGCGCGAGGACCGGGACAGGGCTTGGCGAGCAGTACTTC. Translation: CASSARTGTGLGEQYF.

The rearrangement uses TRBV7-8 and TRBJ2-1; 11 bases fit TRBD2. CDR3 length equals 16 residues. Germline V CDR1 and CDR2: SGHVS, FQNEAQ. V trimming: 5 bases; J trimming: 0 bases; junction bases outside the gene matches: 3. The CDR3 region is CASSRLAGSSYNEQFF. CDR3 nucleotides: TGTGCCAGCAGCCGACTAGCGGGAAGCTCCTACAATGAGCAGTTCTTC.

V gene TRBV6-5 combines with J gene TRBJ1-5; D might be TRBD1 (6 bases). This CDR3 has 14 residues. V was trimmed by 4 bases and J by 7 bases, leaving 14 bases between them. Looked up from germline, CDR1 is MNHEY and CDR2 is SVGAGI. This CDR3 reads CASSSRQEGQPQHF. CDR3 nucleotide sequence: TGTGCCAGCAGTTCCCGACAGGAAGGACAGCCCCAGCATTTT.

This chain uses TRBV30 with TRBJ2-5; D might be TRBD2 (5 bases). The CDR3 covers 16 residues. Trimming took off 4 bases at V and 4 bases at J, with 22 bases between the two ends. CDR1 is GTSNPN and CDR2 is SVGIG in the germline V gene (reference sequence). CDR3 in DNA: TGTGCCTGGATTAATCCCCTAAGAGCTAGCACAGAGACCCAGTACTTC. Its protein product is CAWINPLRASTETQYF. The full variable domain, with the rest looked up from reference TRBV30 and TRBJ2-5, is SQTIHQWPATLVQPVGSPLSLECTVEGTSNPNLYWYRQAAGRGLQLLFYSVGIGQISSEVPQNLSASRPQDRQFILSSKKLLLSDSGFYLCAWINPLRASTETQYFGPGTRLLVL.

CDR3 in amino acids: CASRLGTGSSYNEQFF. The CDR3 region has the DNA TGCGCCAGCAGATTAGGGACTGGTAGCTCCTACAATGAGCAGTTCTTC. The chain uses TRBV5-1 and TRBJ2-1; perhaps TRBD2 as D (6 bases). V was clipped by 5 bases and J by 0 bases, with 15 bases between them. Germline V lookup: CDR1 SGHRS, CDR2 YFSETQ. This CDR3 has 16 amino acids.

This chain connects TRBV3-1 (or the pseudogene TRBV3-2) to TRBJ1-4; TRBD1 matches at 8 bases. Per germline, CDR1 LGHDT and CDR2 YNNKEL (reference sequence). J lost 0 bases, V lost 0 bases, and 0 bases had no gene match. The length of the CDR3 is 16 residues. The CDR3 DNA reads TGTGCCAGCAGCCAAGACAGGGGGCCAACTAATGAAAAACTGTTTTTT. Translated: CASSQDRGPTNEKLFF.

The chain links TRBV19 to TRBJ2-2; 9 bases align to TRBD1. In germline, CDR1 is LNHDA, CDR2 SQIVND (reference sequence). The J segment lost 7 bases and the V segment lost 5 bases, leaving 11 bases of the junction unmatched. The CDR3 totals 16 residues. CDR3 residues: CASSLGTGQRIGELFF. In DNA, the CDR3 is TGTGCCAGTAGTTTGGGGACAGGGCAAAGGATCGGGGAGCTGTTTTTT. Variable domain in full (rest from reference TRBV19 and TRBJ2-2): DGGITQSPKYLFRKEGQNVTLSCEQNLNHDAMYWYRQDPGQGLRLIYYSQIVNDFQKGDIAEGYSVSREKKESFPLTVTSAQKNPTAFYLCASSLGTGQRIGELFFGEGSRLTVL.

The gene calls are TRBV28 and TRBJ2-3, with TRBD2 as a possible D gene (6 bases). Trimming shortened V by 7 bases and J by 2 bases, and 19 bases separated the two germline ends. Germline-derived CDR1 and CDR2 are MDHEN and SYDVKM. This CDR3 has 16 residues. The CDR3 sequence is CASTPRGAGSTDTQYF. The CDR3 DNA sequence: TGTGCCAGCACCCCCCGGGGAGCGGGCTCCACAGATACGCAGTATTTT.

This clone was observed a handful of times. V gene TRBV27 combines with J gene TRBJ2-2, with 8 bases that match TRBD2. The trim removed 6 bases at V and 1 base at J, leaving 4 bases unmatched. Germline loops: CDR1 MNHEY, CDR2 SMNVEV (reference sequence). The CDR3 is made up of 15 amino acids. The CDR3 sequence is CASSLLAVNTGELFF. CDR3 bases: TGTGCCAGCAGCCTACTAGCGGTGAACACCGGGGAGCTGTTTTTT.

The V and J genes are TRBV28 and TRBJ1-5; no firm D call. V lost 3 bases to trimming and J lost 0 bases, with 9 bases between them. The CDR3 contains 15 residues. Germline V lookup: CDR1 MDHEN, CDR2 SYDVKM. CDR3 sequence (DNA): TGTGCCAGCAGTTTCGGCGGTGATAGCAATCAGCCCCAGCATTTT. Translation: CASSFGGDSNQPQHF.

The genes are TRBV10-1 and TRBJ2-7, with 7 positions matching TRBD1. Trimming took 7 bases from V and 2 from J; bases not matched to a gene: 5. The germline gives CDR1 WNHNN, CDR2 SYGVQD (reference sequence). The CDR3 spans 13 residues. Here the CDR3 DNA reads TGCGCCAGCACCCTGACAGGGCCCTACGAGCAGTACTTC. This codes for CASTLTGPYEQYF.

The rearrangement uses TRBV27 and TRBJ2-7; D may be TRBD1 (6 bases). Germline CDR1 reads MNHEY; CDR2 reads SMNVEV (reference sequence). V gave up 6 bases and J gave up 0 bases, with 12 bases separating them. This CDR3 is 14 amino acids long. In nucleotides, the CDR3 is TGTGCCAGCAGATCCGGGACAACCTCCTACGAGCAGTACTTC. Translating it yields CASRSGTTSYEQYF.

This clone has just a few counts. This rearrangement joins TRBV27 to TRBJ2-3, with D tentatively TRBD2 (6 bases). Trimming pared 2 bases from V and 4 bases from J, leaving 10 bases between. The CDR3 totals 14 residues. Germline lookup yields CDR1 MNHEY and CDR2 SMNVEV (reference sequence). The CDR3 nucleotides read TGTGCCAGCAGTTTAAGGGTAGCGGCAGATACGCAGTATTTT. It yields the protein CASSLRVAADTQYF.

The chain joins TRBV29-1 to TRBJ2-7; TRBD2 matches 15 bases. Germline CDR1 is SQVTM and CDR2 is ANQGSEA. The CDR3 is made up of 21 amino acids. The V gene end was trimmed by 4 bases and the J gene end by 1 base; junction bases not matched to a gene: 20. As DNA, the CDR3 is TGCAGCGTTGCGGGTTATGACAGGGGAGGACTAGCGGGAGGGCCTTCCTACGAGCAGTACTTC. Encoded protein: CSVAGYDRGGLAGGPSYEQYF.

This rearrangement joins TRBV28 to TRBJ1-5; weak D call: TRBD1 (5 bases). The germline V gene encodes CDR1 MDHEN and CDR2 SYDVKM. The CDR3 totals 16 residues. The ends were cut back, 7 bases at V and 3 bases at J, with 19 bases in the middle. The CDR3 DNA is TGTGCCAGCAAGGGCGGGGGACCCATACACAATCAGCCCCAGCATTTT. Amino acids: CASKGGGPIHNQPQHF.

The V call is TRBV6-2 or TRBV6-3, the J call TRBJ2-7; 7 nucleotides agree with TRBD1. The CDR3 is 16 residues long. V was pared by 5 bases and J by 1 base, with 11 bases of the junction left unmatched. Per germline, CDR1 MNHEY and CDR2 SVGEGT. The CDR3 region is CASSAHRGQQSYEQYF. The DNA of the CDR3 is TGTGCCAGCAGTGCTCATCGGGGACAGCAATCCTACGAGCAGTACTTC.

V is TRBV28 and J is TRBJ1-4, with TRBD1 matching over 7 bases. The CDR3 totals 14 residues. Trimming removed 4 bases from V and 7 bases from J; junction bases left unmatched: 6. Germline lookup yields CDR1 MDHEN and CDR2 SYDVKM. CDR3 sequence (DNA): TGTGCCAGCAGTTCAGGGGGGAAGGGTGAAAAACTGTTTTTT. It yields the protein CASSSGGKGEKLFF.